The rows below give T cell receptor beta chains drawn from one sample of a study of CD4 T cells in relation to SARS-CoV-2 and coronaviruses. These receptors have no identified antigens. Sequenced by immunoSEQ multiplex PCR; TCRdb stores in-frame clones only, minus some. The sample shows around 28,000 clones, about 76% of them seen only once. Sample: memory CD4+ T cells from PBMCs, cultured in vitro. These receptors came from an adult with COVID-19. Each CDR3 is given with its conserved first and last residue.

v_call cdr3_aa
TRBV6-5 CASSPGTGETQYF
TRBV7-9 CASSLAGGVNYGYTF
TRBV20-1 CSSTGGGGAFF
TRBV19 CASRGQGNYGYTF
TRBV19 CASSQEVLNFAGGPSNNEQFF
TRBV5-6 CASSPLGTGGFGELFF
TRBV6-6 CASSRGGRTYNSPLHF
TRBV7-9 CASSRGQGVAETQYF
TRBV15 CATSSSGRGEQFF
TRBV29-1 CSVEFRGGLNGYTF
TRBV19 CASSSRQLYEQYF
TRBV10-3 CAISGTGSPNEQFF
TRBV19 CASSIAASGRPYEQYF
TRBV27 CASSLRGYHEQYF
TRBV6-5 CASTERLAGERTQYF
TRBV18 CASSPLQGETQYF